What follows are 2 T cell receptor beta chains derived from one specimen sequenced in a study of PD-1 blockade in classical Hodgkin lymphoma. Data came from immunoSEQ multiplex PCR; TCRdb stores just in-frame clones and leaves some out. The profile covers over 15,000 clones, with around 80% appearing a single time and roughly 34% taken by the ten largest. Every patient relapsed after autologous stem cell transplantation, and brentuximab vedotin exposure varied. The sample in question was peripheral blood mononuclear cells (PBMCs), obtained before the second cycle of nivolumab. The receptor source for this set is a human donor with classical Hodgkin lymphoma.

The V and J genes are TRBV9 and TRBJ2-2; 8 bases align to TRBD1. Germline-derived CDR1 and CDR2 are SGDLS and YYNGEE. Losses at the gene ends were 3 bases for V and 2 bases for J; bases not matched to a gene: 3. This CDR3 has 15 residues. The CDR3 is CASSGTGPNTGELFF. The CDR3 coding sequence is TGTGCCAGCAGCGGGACAGGGCCCAACACCGGGGAGCTGTTTTTT.

The chain uses TRBV11-2 and TRBJ1-5; D call uncertain. V lost 0 bases and J 6 bases, leaving 6 bases between the germline ends. Germline V gene data show CDR1 as SGHAT and CDR2 as FQNNGV. CDR3 length: 13 residues. The CDR3 reads CASSLDRVQPQHF. CDR3 coding DNA: TGTGCCAGCAGCTTAGATAGGGTTCAGCCCCAGCATTTT.